The T cell receptor (beta chain) described here comes from a study of blood T cell repertoires in COVID-19. About the study: The samples span acute and convalescent COVID-19 from the United States, Italy and Spain. PBMCs, B-cell-depleted T cells, or T cells provided the cDNA or gDNA that made up the material.

Germline values: CDR1 MNHEY, CDR2 SVGAGI. V was trimmed by 6 bases and J by 4 bases, leaving 8 bases between them. The CDR3 has 12 residues. Followed longitudinally, the Seattle patients had been enrolled during active infection. In the original processing: Amplified reference gene primers provided the basis for estimating nucleated cell counts. Only in-frame clones appear in the TCRdb table, and some are missing; sequencing was by immunoSEQ multiplex PCR. V and J calls and clone size come straight from that table; D and trimming were deduced from the DNA. The table lists 100,000 to 150,000 clones, roughly 90% of them singletons.

The chain carries TRBV6-5 and TRBJ2-3; maybe TRBD2 (5 bases). The TCR was taken from a man in his 60s with COVID-19, enrolled during active disease. Sequencing was carried out using peripheral blood. The DNA for the CDR3 is TGTGCCAGCAGCCCGAGGGCAGATACGCAGTATTTT. Its protein product is CASSPRADTQYF.